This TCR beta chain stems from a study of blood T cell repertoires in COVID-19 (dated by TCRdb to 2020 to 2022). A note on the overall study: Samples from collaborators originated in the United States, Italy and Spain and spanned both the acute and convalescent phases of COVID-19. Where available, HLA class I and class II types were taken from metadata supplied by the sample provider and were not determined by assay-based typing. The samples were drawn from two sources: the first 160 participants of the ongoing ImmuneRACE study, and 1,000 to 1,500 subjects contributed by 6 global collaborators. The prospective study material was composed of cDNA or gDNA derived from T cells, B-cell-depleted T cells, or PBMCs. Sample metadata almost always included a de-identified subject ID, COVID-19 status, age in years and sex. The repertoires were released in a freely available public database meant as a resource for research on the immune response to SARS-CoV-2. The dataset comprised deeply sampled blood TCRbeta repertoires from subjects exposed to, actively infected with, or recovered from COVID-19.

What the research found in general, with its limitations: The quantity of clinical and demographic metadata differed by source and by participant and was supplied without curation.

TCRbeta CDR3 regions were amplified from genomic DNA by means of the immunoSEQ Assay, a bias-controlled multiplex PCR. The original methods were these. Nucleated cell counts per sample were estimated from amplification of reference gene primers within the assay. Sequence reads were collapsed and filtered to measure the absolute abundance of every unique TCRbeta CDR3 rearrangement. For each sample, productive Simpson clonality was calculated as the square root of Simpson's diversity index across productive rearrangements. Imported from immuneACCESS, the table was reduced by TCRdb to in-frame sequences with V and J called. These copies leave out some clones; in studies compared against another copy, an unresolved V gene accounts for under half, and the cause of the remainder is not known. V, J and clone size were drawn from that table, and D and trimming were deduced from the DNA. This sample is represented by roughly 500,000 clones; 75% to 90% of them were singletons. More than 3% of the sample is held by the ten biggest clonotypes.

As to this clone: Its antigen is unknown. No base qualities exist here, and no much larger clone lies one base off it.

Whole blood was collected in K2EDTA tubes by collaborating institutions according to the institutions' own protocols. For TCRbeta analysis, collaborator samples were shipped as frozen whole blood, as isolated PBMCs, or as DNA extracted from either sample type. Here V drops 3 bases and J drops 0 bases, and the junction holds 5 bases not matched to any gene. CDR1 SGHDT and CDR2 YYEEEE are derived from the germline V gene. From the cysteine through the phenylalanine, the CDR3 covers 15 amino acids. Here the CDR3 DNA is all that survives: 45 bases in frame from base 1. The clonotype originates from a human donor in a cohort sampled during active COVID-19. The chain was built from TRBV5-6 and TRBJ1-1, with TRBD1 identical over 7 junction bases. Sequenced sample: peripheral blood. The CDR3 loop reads CASSSPGTVNTEAFF. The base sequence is TGTGCCAGCAGCTCCCCTGGGACAGTGAACACTGAAGCTTTCTTT.